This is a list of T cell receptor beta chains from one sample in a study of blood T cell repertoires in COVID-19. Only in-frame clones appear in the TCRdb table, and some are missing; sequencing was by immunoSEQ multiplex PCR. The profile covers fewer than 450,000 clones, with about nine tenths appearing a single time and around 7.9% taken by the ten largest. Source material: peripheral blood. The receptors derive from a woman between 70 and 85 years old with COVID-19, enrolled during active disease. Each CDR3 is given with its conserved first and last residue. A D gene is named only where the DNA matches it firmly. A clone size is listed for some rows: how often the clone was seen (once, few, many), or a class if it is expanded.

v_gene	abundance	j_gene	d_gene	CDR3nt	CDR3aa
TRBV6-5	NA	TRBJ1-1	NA	TGTGCCAGCAGTTCAACAGGGCCACCCTGGGACACTGAAGCTTTCTTT	CASSSTGPPWDTEAFF
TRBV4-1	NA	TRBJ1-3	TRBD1	TGCGCCAGCAGCCAACCTATGGGACAGGTTGGAAACACCATATATTTT	CASSQPMGQVGNTIYF
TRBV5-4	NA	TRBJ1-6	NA	TGTGCCAGCAGCTTAGTCGGAGGAGGGCGGAATTCACCCCTCCACTTT	CASSLVGGGRNSPLHF
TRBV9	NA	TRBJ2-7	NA	TGTGCCAGCAGCGTAGACGGCAGGGCAGACGAGCAGTACTTC	CASSVDGRADEQYF
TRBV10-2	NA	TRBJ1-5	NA	TGCGCCAGCAGCGACTTAGCTTTTAACCAGCCCCAGCATTTT	CASSDLAFNQPQHF
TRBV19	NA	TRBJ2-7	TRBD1	TGTGCCAGTAGTGACAGGGGATACGAGCAGTACTTC	CASSDRGYEQYF
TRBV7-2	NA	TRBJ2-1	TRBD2	TGTGCCAGCAGCTTACAACTAGCGGGCAATGAGCAGTTCTTC	CASSLQLAGNEQFF
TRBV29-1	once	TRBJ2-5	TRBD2	TGCAGCGTTAGACTAGCGGGGGGTAGAGAGACCCAGTACTTC	CSVRLAGGRETQYF
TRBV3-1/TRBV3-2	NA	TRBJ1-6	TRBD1	TGTGCCAGCAGCGGGACAGGGGGCGTTAGGGGGTATTCACCCCTCCACTTT	CASSGTGGVRGYSPLHF
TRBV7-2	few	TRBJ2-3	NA	TGTGCCAGCAGCTCCCGAGTGATAGTGGTAGATACGCAGTATTTT	CASSSRVIVVDTQYF
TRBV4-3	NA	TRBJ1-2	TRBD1	TGCGCCAGCAGCCAAGATGCGACAGGGGCCTACACCTTC	CASSQDATGAYTF
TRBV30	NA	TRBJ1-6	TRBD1	TGTGCCTGGACAGGGGGCCCGTGGTCACCCCTCCACTTT	CAWTGGPWSPLHF
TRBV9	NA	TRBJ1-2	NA	TGTGCCAGCAGCGTTGACAGCTATGGCTACACCTTC	CASSVDSYGYTF
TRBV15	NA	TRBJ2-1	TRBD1	TGTGCCACCAGCAGACAAACGACAGGGGACAATGAGCAGTTCTTC	CATSRQTTGDNEQFF
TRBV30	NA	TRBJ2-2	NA	TGTGCCTGGAAGACTAGGGGCACCGGGGAGCTGTTTTTT	CAWKTRGTGELFF
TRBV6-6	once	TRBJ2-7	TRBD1	TGTGCCAGCAGGGGGACAGGGAAGTACGAGCAGTACTTC	CASRGTGKYEQYF
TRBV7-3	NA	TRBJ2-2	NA	TGTGCCAGCAGCCCCTCATGGGGGGCCGGGGAGCTGTTTTTT	CASSPSWGAGELFF
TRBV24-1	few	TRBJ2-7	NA	TGTGCCACCAGTTCCACGGGTGGCGCGCAGTACTTC	CATSSTGGAQYF
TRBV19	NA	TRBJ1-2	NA	TGTGCCAGTAGTTCCGACGGGTCTAACTATGGCTACACCTTC	CASSSDGSNYGYTF
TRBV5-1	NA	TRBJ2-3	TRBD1	TGCGCCAGCAGCTCGGGACAGGGTGTCACAGATACGCAGTATTTT	CASSSGQGVTDTQYF
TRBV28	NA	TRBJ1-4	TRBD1	TGTGCCAGCAGGGGGGACAGGGTTAAAACTAATGAAAAACTGTTTTTT	CASRGDRVKTNEKLFF
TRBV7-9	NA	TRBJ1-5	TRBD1	TGTGCCAGCAGCCTACAGGGGGCAGGGCAGCCCCAGCATTTT	CASSLQGAGQPQHF
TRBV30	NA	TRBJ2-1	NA	TGTGCCTGGAGTATCCGAGGTGAGCAGTTCTTC	CAWSIRGEQFF
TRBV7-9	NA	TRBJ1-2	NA	TGTGCCAGCACCCGAAGGGGGGGGACGGAGGGCTACACCTTC	CASTRRGGTEGYTF
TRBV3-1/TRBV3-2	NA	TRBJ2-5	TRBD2	TGTGCCAGCAGCCCCCGACTAGCGGGGGACCAAGAGACCCAGTACTTC	CASSPRLAGDQETQYF
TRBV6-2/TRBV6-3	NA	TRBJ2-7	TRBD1	TGTGCCAGCAGTCCCCACGGGGACAGGTCCTACGAGCAGTACTTC	CASSPHGDRSYEQYF
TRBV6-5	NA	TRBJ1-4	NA	TGTGCCAGCAGTTACTCGACGGGGGGGTTTGAAAAACTGTTTTTT	CASSYSTGGFEKLFF
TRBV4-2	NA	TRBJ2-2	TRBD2	TGTGCCAGCAGCCAAGGACTAGCGGGGACGAACACCGGGGAGCTGTTTTTT	CASSQGLAGTNTGELFF
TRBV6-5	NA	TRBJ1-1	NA	TGTGCCAGCTTTGAAAGACTAGGGTACACTGAAGCTTTCTTT	CASFERLGYTEAFF
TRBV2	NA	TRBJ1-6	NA	TGTGCCAGCAGTCTGGGTAGGTTCGGAGGTAATTCACCCCTCCACTTT	CASSLGRFGGNSPLHF
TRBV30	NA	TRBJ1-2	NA	TGTGCCTGGAGAGGCCTCTTAGGAGACAGCAACTATGGCTACACCTTC	CAWRGLLGDSNYGYTF